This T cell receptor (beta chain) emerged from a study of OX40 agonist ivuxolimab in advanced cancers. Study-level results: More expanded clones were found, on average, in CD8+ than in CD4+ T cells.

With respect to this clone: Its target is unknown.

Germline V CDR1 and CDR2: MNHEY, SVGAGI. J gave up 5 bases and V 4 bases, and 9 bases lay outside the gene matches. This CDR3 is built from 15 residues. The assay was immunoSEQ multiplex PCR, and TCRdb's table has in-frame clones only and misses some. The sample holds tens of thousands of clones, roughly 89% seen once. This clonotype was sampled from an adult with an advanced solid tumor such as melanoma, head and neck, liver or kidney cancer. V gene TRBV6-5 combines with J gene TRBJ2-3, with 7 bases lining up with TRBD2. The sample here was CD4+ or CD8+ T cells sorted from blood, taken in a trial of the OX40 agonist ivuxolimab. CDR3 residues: CASSSATTGGDTQYF. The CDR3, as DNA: TGTGCCAGCAGTTCCGCGACAACGGGGGGAGATACGCAGTATTTT.